This is a list of T cell receptor beta chains from one sample in a study of blood T cell repertoires in COVID-19. Repertoires were generated with immunoSEQ multiplex PCR, while TCRdb's copy carries only in-frame clones and drops some. Of around 270,000 clones listed, less than 90% are singletons. Sequencing was carried out using peripheral blood. All receptors derive from a woman between 35 and 50 years old who had recovered from COVID-19. CDR3s leave out the opening cysteine and the closing phenylalanine or tryptophan. The order of the fields is V gene, J gene, clone size, CDR3 protein. The size field is filled for only some rows; it gives once, few, many or a size class.

>TRBV10-3|TRBJ2-5|.
AISVDRGVGETQY
>TRBV4-2|TRBJ2-7|.
ASSETQGNSYEQY
>TRBV18|TRBJ1-2|.
ASSPGEGYGYT
>TRBV3-1/TRBV3-2|TRBJ1-3|once
ASSQVRFSGNTIY
>TRBV5-1|TRBJ2-5|.
ASSLASRERTQY
>TRBV5-8|TRBJ2-5|.
ASSPGLAGGFKQETQY
>TRBV5-5|TRBJ2-7|.
ASSLDGRSYEQY
>TRBV28|TRBJ1-1|.
ASSPGTVNTEAF
>TRBV5-5|TRBJ1-2|.
ASSRRGSGVPLGGYT
>TRBV28|TRBJ2-7|.
ASNSGGLSAYEQY
>TRBV5-5|TRBJ1-5|once
ASSSGQGANQPQH
>TRBV19|TRBJ2-3|.
ASSIGLRTGGTDTQY
>TRBV21-1|TRBJ1-3|.
ASSKALRWGTGCIPGNTIY
>TRBV18|TRBJ2-7|many
ASSPTSGGQYEQY
>TRBV7-3|TRBJ2-5|.
ASSLTGVQETQY
>TRBV6-1|TRBJ2-1|.
ASSELQGGNEQF
>TRBV6-1|TRBJ1-2|.
ASSASWSRTSYGYT
>TRBV7-9|TRBJ1-1|.
ASSLRGTGGGTEAF
>TRBV6-2/TRBV6-3|TRBJ2-1|.
ASSSYRSRGSNEQF
>TRBV2|TRBJ1-1|few
ASSDPGTGGDTEAF
>TRBV5-1|TRBJ2-1|.
ASSLRVPNNEQF
>TRBV28|TRBJ2-7|.
ASSLSARVWEQY
>TRBV6-5|TRBJ1-2|.
ASSPSRQGGYGYT
>TRBV28|TRBJ1-3|.
ASSSFGGSGNTIY
>TRBV28|TRBJ2-2|.
ASNIQNTGELF
>TRBV1|TRBJ1-1|once
TSSPNGSRVLNTEAF
>TRBV2|TRBJ2-1|.
ASRNQDNEQF
>TRBV6-1|TRBJ1-5|few
ASSESGSQPQH
>TRBV18|TRBJ1-2|.
ASSPPSRNYGYT
>TRBV30|TRBJ1-5|.
AWSAYSQPQH
>TRBV28|TRBJ1-1|few
ASSLGSAGAGAAF
>TRBV27|TRBJ2-7|few
ASRGSDRGRPYEQY
>TRBV28|TRBJ2-1|.
ASTRTSSHEQF
>TRBV7-2|TRBJ2-5|.
ASSSGTGETQY
>TRBV6-5|TRBJ2-7|.
ASSITGYDEQY
>TRBV28|TRBJ1-2|.
ASSFMREDYGYT
>TRBV29-1|TRBJ1-1|.
SVIAGGAEAF
>TRBV5-4|TRBJ1-2|.
ASSPGGRDLNYGYT
>TRBV4-1|TRBJ2-2|.
ASSQVLSGSIFGELF
>TRBV4-1|TRBJ1-5|few
ASSQADRDNQPQH
>TRBV9|TRBJ2-3|.
ASSVDQRGLDTQY
>TRBV7-2|TRBJ2-3|.
ASSLGTGGTSTDTQY